The 3 T cell receptor beta chains reported below all come from one sample, sequenced in a study of graft-versus-host responses after intestinal transplantation listed by TCRdb under 2021. The library was built by means of the immunoSEQ multiplex PCR assay. This immuneACCESS table, as held by TCRdb, lists in-frame sequences with V and J called but not all clones. Of the missing ones, under half trace to an unresolved V gene in checked studies; the others have no known cause. The sample has roughly 11,000 clones on record, 90% to 95% of them singletons. The ten biggest clones cover approximately 3.1% of the sample. Sample time point, as interpreted from the label and publication: postoperative day 105 after intestinal transplantation (dayNNNN = postoperative day). The sequences come from PBMCs, collected 105 days after intestinal transplantation. All receptors come from a human patient who received an intestinal transplant, so some T cells may come from the graft donor.

The chain is built from TRBV5-4 and TRBJ2-7; the D is unclear. There are 13 residues in the CDR3. V was shortened by 0 bases and J by 1 base, with 5 bases between the two germline ends. The V gene's germline CDR1 is SGHNT and CDR2 YYREEE (reference sequence). DNA of the CDR3: TGTGCCAGCAGCTTGGCCGGGTCCTACGAGCAGTACTTC. It codes for CASSLAGSYEQYF. Variable domain in full (rest from reference TRBV5-4 and TRBJ2-7): ETGVTQSPTHLIKTRGQQVTLRCSSQSGHNTVSWYQQALGQGPQFIFQYYREEENGRGNFPPRFSGLQFPNYSSELNVNALELDDSALYLCASSLAGSYEQYFGPGTRLTVT.

The rearrangement links TRBV27 to TRBJ2-3; possibly TRBD1 for D (6 bases). Germline-derived CDR1 and CDR2 are MNHEY and SMNVEV (reference sequence). The V end was cut by 5 bases, the J end by 5 bases, with 17 bases between. The CDR3 consists of 15 residues. DNA for the CDR3: TGTGCCAGCAGTCCCTTAGGGACATCGGAAGATACGCAGTATTTT. As protein: CASSPLGTSEDTQYF.

The V and J genes are TRBV4-1 and TRBJ1-6; D ambiguous. CDR1 is MGHRA and CDR2 is YSYEKL in the germline V gene. V lost 2 bases and J 0 bases, leaving 11 bases between the germline ends. CDR3 length: 17 amino acids. The CDR3 loop is CASSQSAMSSYNSPLHF. The CDR3 nucleotides read TGCGCCAGCAGCCAAAGTGCTATGAGCTCCTATAATTCACCCCTCCACTTT.